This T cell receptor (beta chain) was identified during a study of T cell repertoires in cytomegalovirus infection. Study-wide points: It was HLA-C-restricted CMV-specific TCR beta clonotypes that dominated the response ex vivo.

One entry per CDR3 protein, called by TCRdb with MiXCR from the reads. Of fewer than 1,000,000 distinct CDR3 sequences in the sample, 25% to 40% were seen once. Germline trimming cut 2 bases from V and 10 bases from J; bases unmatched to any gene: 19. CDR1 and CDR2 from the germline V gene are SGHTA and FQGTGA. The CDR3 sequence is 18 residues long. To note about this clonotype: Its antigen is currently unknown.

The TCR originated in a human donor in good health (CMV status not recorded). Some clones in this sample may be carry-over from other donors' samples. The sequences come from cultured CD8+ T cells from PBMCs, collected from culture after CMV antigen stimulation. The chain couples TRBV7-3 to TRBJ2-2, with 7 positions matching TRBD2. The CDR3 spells CASSLPALGGMLPEELFF. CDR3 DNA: TGTGCCAGCAGCTTACCGGCCCTGGGGGGGATGCTACCCGAGGAGCTGTTTTTT.